This note documents a single T cell receptor beta chain sequence. The antigen remains undetermined. This record comes from a study of T cell responses to AZD1222 COVID-19 vaccine. Regarding the study as a whole: Nearly half of unique spike-specific TCRs reportedly avoided B.1.351 and B.1.1.7 mutated regions. It was only after the peak T cell response that any repertoires were sampled.

Method: immunoSEQ multiplex PCR; TCRdb's copy keeps in-frame clones and lacks some. The repertoire holds approximately 150,000 clones, with 85% to 95% as singletons. This CDR3 comprises 15 residues. Trimming stripped 3 bases from V and 0 bases from J, with 9 bases between. Per germline, CDR1 LGHDT and CDR2 YNNKEL (reference sequence). This TCR was sampled from an adult in good health. This material consisted of peripheral blood, taken on day 0 of MenACWY control vaccination. The genes are TRBV3-1 (or the pseudogene TRBV3-2) and TRBJ1-5, with TRBD1 as a possible D gene (5 bases). The DNA of the CDR3 is TGTGCCAGCAGCCAGGGACGGTATAGCAATCAGCCCCAGCATTTT. The encoded protein is CASSQGRYSNQPQHF.